What follows is one T cell receptor (beta chain) and its context. This entry belongs to a study of patients and donors after allogeneic stem cell transplantation. TCRdb redid the calling of the RT-PCR reads with MiXCR, one entry per CDR3 protein. This table holds roughly 960,000 distinct CDR3 sequences, more than 15% found once. The CDR3 covers 15 residues. V was pared by 0 bases and J by 3 bases, with 11 bases between. CDR1 is MNHEY and CDR2 is SVGAGI in the germline V gene. The source of this sequence is a human donor who was either an allogeneic HSCT recipient or a stem cell or donor lymphocyte infusion donor (not recorded which). It is not recorded whose cells these are; they may come from a transplant donor. The chain employs TRBV6-5 and TRBJ1-2; D gene ambiguous. The sample comprised blood, either unsorted or a sorted T cell fraction (not recorded which). The CDR3 protein is CASSYSSRSHYGYTF. DNA for the CDR3: TGTGCCAGCAGTTACTCGAGTAGGAGTCACTATGGCTACACCTTC.